This T cell receptor beta chain is from a study of T cells after yellow fever vaccination. General study results and limits: Abundant contaminating clonotypes from the bulk population could appear in FACS-sorted repertoires.

MiXCR, run by TCRdb on the 5' RACE reads, gives a single entry per CDR3 protein. This table holds about 260,000 distinct CDR3 sequences, around 5.2% found once. This clonotype was counted ten times or more. What it recognizes is unknown. Trimming removed 5 bases at V and 2 bases at J, with 14 bases between. Germline-derived CDR1 and CDR2 are DFQATT and SNEGSKA (reference sequence). The CDR3 contains 14 residues. The V call is TRBV20-1, the J call TRBJ2-3; D tentatively reads TRBD1 or TRBD2 (5 bases each). The TCR was taken from a man younger than 35 who received the YFV17D yellow fever vaccine. This material consisted of CD4+ T cells sorted from PBMCs, taken on the day of the yellow fever booster vaccination. CDR3 DNA: TGCAGTGCTGGGACCCAGACAATCACAGATACGCAGTATTTT. Translating it yields CSAGTQTITDTQYF.